The T cell receptor (beta chain) described here comes from a study of OX40 agonist ivuxolimab in advanced cancers. With respect to the entire study: Ivuxolimab was an agonistic, fully human IgG2 monoclonal antibody directed against OX40 (CD134), a costimulatory receptor. Intravenous ivuxolimab was administered to patients every 2 weeks at six dose levels: 0.01, 0.1, 0.3, 1.5, 3 and 10 mg/kg. Among the roughly 52 dose-escalation patients, around 20 had hepatocellular carcinoma, around 15 melanoma, 9 renal cell carcinoma and 9 head and neck cancer. In the dose-escalation cohort, 75% to 90% of patients were male, and the mean age was around 65 years with a range of 23 to 79. Prior anti-PD-1, anti-PD-L1 or anti-CTLA-4 therapy was permitted, and checkpoint inhibitors had been received by around 40% of dose-escalation patients. Three dose-escalation patients achieved partial responses, one with hepatocellular carcinoma and two with cutaneous melanoma. Peripheral TCRbeta sequencing was intended to test whether TCR sequence diversity was altered and clonal T-cell expansion was caused by ivuxolimab. The paper covers the monotherapy dose-escalation part of the phase I ivuxolimab trial, which included N ≈ 57 patients. Findings and caveats that apply to the study as a whole: Which antigens the clonally expanded peripheral T cells were specific for was not determined. After ivuxolimab, more expanded clones were found on average in CD8+ T cells than in CD4+ T cells. In the 0.1-3.0 mg/kg groups, partial responders were among the patients with the lowest normalized peripheral clonal expansion, particularly in CD8+ T cells. Low levels of normalized T-cell clonal expansion were also seen in some patients who did not respond. Clonal expansion of both CD4+ and CD8+ blood T cells was observed from baseline to week 6 at doses 0.1 to 3.0 mg/kg.

The CDR3 runs 13 residues from the cysteine to the phenylalanine. Only CDR3 DNA remains: 39 bases, in frame from the first base. CDR1 and CDR2, per the germline V gene (reference sequence), are SSHAT and FNYEAQ. Patients with autoimmune disease history or receiving systemic immunosuppression were excluded from the trial. Peripheral blood for TCR sequencing was collected from all dose cohorts at baseline, on cycle 4 day 1, and on cycle 7 day 1. The samples were taken from a phase I, first-in-human, multicenter, open-label dose-escalation trial of ivuxolimab. Adults with locally advanced or metastatic melanoma, renal cell carcinoma, hepatocellular carcinoma or head and neck squamous cell carcinoma were enrolled in the trial. Before TCR sequencing, CD4+ T cells and CD8+ T cells were sorted from peripheral blood as separate populations. Remarks on this clone: Its specific antigen is unknown. Germline is not matched at one junction end, which may reflect a read error.

Genomic DNA was extracted from sorted cells for sequencing of the TCRbeta CDR3 region. The immunoSEQ Assay was used for sequencing of TCRbeta CDR3 regions. This immuneACCESS table, as held by TCRdb, lists in-frame sequences with V and J called but not all clones. Of the missing ones, under half trace to an unresolved V gene in checked studies; the others have no known cause. The sample table contains 98,000 or so clones; only one count was recorded for around 94% of them. Of the sample, less than 0.2% falls within the top ten clones. Sequenced here: CD4+ or CD8+ T cells sorted from blood, sampled in a trial of the OX40 agonist ivuxolimab. The V gene is TRBV7-7 and the J gene is TRBJ2-7, with an unclear D gene assignment. The clonotype was recovered from an adult with an advanced solid tumor such as melanoma, head and neck, liver or kidney cancer. The CDR3 reads CASSLGDQREQYF. In nucleotides, the sequence is TGTGCTAGCAGCTTAGGCGACCAACGCGAGCAGTACTTC.